The 20 T cell receptor beta chains listed next were all sequenced from one sample in a study of Graves' ophthalmopathy and Graves' hyperthyroidism. RNA served as the template for amplifying TCR beta CDR3 regions. First-round RT-PCR used HTBI primers; second-round multiplex PCR followed. TCRdb re-called the multiplex PCR reads with MiXCR, one entry per CDR3 protein. The sample has almost 750,000 distinct CDR3 sequences, 40% seen once. Input material: peripheral blood. The receptor set was obtained from an adult man with Graves' ophthalmopathy.

In this sample, this clonotype turned up many times. The chain links TRBV10-3 to TRBJ1-1; TRBD1 might be the D (6 bases). There are 14 residues in the CDR3. Trimming left V 6 bases short and J 0 bases short, with 11 bases between. Germline V gives CDR1 ENHRY, CDR2 SYGVKD. The CDR3 sequence is CAISYRAMNTEAFF. DNA of the CDR3: TGTGCCATCAGCTACAGGGCCATGAACACTGAAGCTTTCTTT.

The V and J genes are TRBV4-1 and TRBJ2-7; 11 bases match TRBD2. The CDR3 loop spans 15 amino acids. Looked up from germline, CDR1 is MGHRA and CDR2 is YSYEKL. Trimming at V came to 3 bases and at J to 4 bases, leaving 5 bases not matched to a gene. The CDR3 spells CASSHLAGGPYEQYF. The CDR3, as DNA: TGCGCCAGCAGCCATTTAGCGGGAGGGCCGTACGAGCAGTACTTC.

This clonotype showed up many times. V usage is TRBV15 and J usage is TRBJ2-7; no reliable D call. The CDR3 is 14 amino acids. Looked up from germline, CDR1 is LNHNV and CDR2 is YYDKDF (reference sequence). V was trimmed by 3 bases and J by 2 bases, leaving 11 bases between them. As DNA, the CDR3 is TGTGCCACCAGCAGCCCCGCAGATACCTACGAGCAGTACTTC. This encodes CATSSPADTYEQYF.

In its sample, this clonotype was seen many times. The chain recombines TRBV10-3 with TRBJ1-1, with D perhaps TRBD1 (5 bases). With 0 bases removed from V and 1 base from J, the gap between germline ends came to 9 bases. CDR1 is ENHRY and CDR2 is SYGVKD in the germline V gene. CDR3 length: 15 amino acids. CDR3 nucleotides: TGTGCCATCAGTGAGTCGGGACGGACGAACACTGAAGCTTTCTTT. Its translation is CAISESGRTNTEAFF.

This clonotype was counted between two and nine times. The rearrangement uses TRBV19 and TRBJ2-6, with D possibly matching TRBD1 (5 bases). Trimming removed 4 bases from V and 0 bases from J, with 10 bases in between. This CDR3 contains 16 residues. From germline, CDR1 is LNHDA and CDR2 SQIVND (reference sequence). The CDR3 nucleotides read TGTGCCAGTAGTACACCAGGGTACTCTGGGGCCAACGTCCTGACTTTC. This sequence encodes CASSTPGYSGANVLTF.

This clonotype was recorded at least ten times. The CDR3 reads CATSETGRNTGELFF. Here the CDR3 DNA reads TGTGCCACCAGTGAGACGGGACGGAACACCGGGGAGCTGTTTTTT. This chain uses TRBV24-1 with TRBJ2-2, with D tentatively TRBD1 or TRBD2 (5 bases each). Germline V gene data show CDR1 as KGHDR and CDR2 as SFDVKD. This CDR3 is built from 15 residues. The germline V and J ends were trimmed by 4 bases and 1 base, with 9 bases remaining between them.

This clonotype has a count of ten or more. The chain joins TRBV9 to TRBJ1-2, with 7 nucleotides matching TRBD1. CDR1 is SGDLS and CDR2 is YYNGEE in the germline V gene. The length of the CDR3 is 15 residues. The V and J ends lost 4 bases and 4 bases, in that order; junction bases with no gene match: 10. The CDR3 sequence is CASSPPGQLGYGYTF. The DNA of the CDR3 is TGTGCCAGCAGCCCTCCGGGACAGTTAGGCTATGGCTACACCTTC.

As concerns this clonotype: Mismatch with germline at one junction end may stem from a read error. The chain couples TRBV7-9 to TRBJ1-1, with 9 bases lining up with TRBD1. Germline CDR1 is SEHNR and CDR2 is FQNEAQ (reference sequence). The CDR3 spans 16 residues. The CDR3 coding sequence is TGCGCCAGCAGCCAAGAGCAGGGACAGGGTTTGACTGAAGCTTTCTTT. This codes for CASSQEQGQGLTEAFF.

This clonotype was observed a few times. V gene TRBV20-1 combines with J gene TRBJ1-2; 8 bases align to TRBD1. V shed 8 bases, J shed 1 base, and the junction held 9 bases outside the gene matches. The length of the CDR3 is 14 residues. In germline, CDR1 is DFQATT, CDR2 SNEGSKA (reference sequence). The CDR3 sequence is CSPLGDRGNYGYTF. In nucleotides, the CDR3 is TGCAGTCCATTAGGAGACAGGGGTAACTATGGCTACACCTTC.

In this sample, this clonotype turned up a few times. The rearrangement links TRBV20-1 to TRBJ2-7; D gene ambiguous. V gave up 3 bases and J gave up 3 bases, with 12 bases separating them. This CDR3 has 13 residues. CDR1 and CDR2 (germline): DFQATT, SNEGSKA (reference sequence). The CDR3 sequence: CSASSGFSYEQYF. CDR3 coding DNA: TGCAGTGCTAGTTCCGGGTTCAGCTACGAGCAGTACTTC.

As for this clonotype: No conserved phenylalanine or tryptophan is present at the end of the CDR3, so a read error is the likely explanation. This rearrangement joins TRBV7-9 to TRBJ2-7; no clear D gene. CDR1 is SEHNR and CDR2 is FQNEAQ in the germline V gene (reference sequence). This CDR3 contains 15 residues. The ends were cut back, 3 bases at V and 5 bases at J, with 17 bases in the middle. The DNA of the CDR3 is TGTGCCAGCAGCTTGCCCCGATTCGAAGGAAACGAGCAGTACCTC. Amino acid sequence: CASSLPRFEGNEQYL.

A single count supports this clonotype. The genes are TRBV25-1 and TRBJ2-6; the match to TRBD2 covers 9 bases. With V trimmed by 6 bases and J by 11 bases, 14 bases remained unmatched. This CDR3 region has 16 residues. Germline loops: CDR1 MGHDK, CDR2 SYGVNS. CDR3 region: CASSGSSSGLAYVLTF. In DNA, the CDR3 is TGTGCCAGCAGCGGAAGCTCCTCGGGACTAGCTTACGTCCTGACTTTC.

This chain joins TRBV5-6 and TRBJ1-2; D perhaps matches TRBD1 (5 bases). Germline V gives CDR1 SGHDT, CDR2 YYEEEE. The CDR3 extends over 12 amino acids. V lost 4 bases and J 8 bases, leaving 12 bases between the germline ends. The CDR3 reads CASSRDATGYTF. The CDR3 region has the DNA TGTGCCAGCAGCCGGGACGCGACAGGCTACACCTTC.

On this clonotype: Because the CDR3 is missing its conserved closing phenylalanine or tryptophan, this is likely a read error. This sequence joins TRBV25-1 and TRBJ1-5; no clear D. The ends were cut back, 6 bases at V and 7 bases at J, with 7 bases in the middle. CDR1 MGHDK and CDR2 SYGVNS come from the germline V gene. The length of the CDR3 is 11 residues. CDR3 residues: CASRGTQPQHL. The DNA of the CDR3 is TGTGCCAGCAGGGGTACGCAGCCCCAGCATCTT.

The V and J genes are TRBV11-2 and TRBJ1-2; tentatively, D is TRBD1 (5 bases). CDR1 is SGHAT and CDR2 is FQNNGV in the germline V gene. Trimming pared 5 bases from V and 8 bases from J, leaving 18 bases between. The CDR3 is made up of 14 amino acids. CDR3 nucleotide sequence: TGTGCCAGCAGCCCCCGGGGGGGACGGCGGGGCTACACCTTC. Protein sequence: CASSPRGGRRGYTF.

This clonotype was recorded many times. The J gene is TRBJ1-4, the V gene TRBV7-2; D possibly corresponds to TRBD1 (5 bases). V lost 5 bases, J lost 8 bases, and 12 bases lay in between. The CDR3 loop spans 13 amino acids. Germline V gene sequence: CDR1 SGHTA, CDR2 FQGNSA. CDR3 loop: CASSRKWGEKLFF. In DNA form, the CDR3 reads TGTGCCAGCAGCCGAAAGTGGGGGGAAAAACTGTTTTTT.

This clonotype occurred many times. The rearrangement links TRBV2 to TRBJ1-6; a weak D match, TRBD1 (5 bases). CDR1 and CDR2 from the germline V gene are SNHLY and FYNNEI. V was pared by 7 bases and J by 8 bases, with 15 bases between. This CDR3 comprises 14 residues. The CDR3, as DNA: TGTGCCAGCAATCGGGACGGACATGATTCACCCCTCCACTTT. Its protein product is CASNRDGHDSPLHF.

This clonotype was detected many times. The chain recombines TRBV29-1 with TRBJ1-2, with no clear D. With 2 bases removed from V and 4 bases from J, the gap between germline ends came to 8 bases. This CDR3 has 12 residues. The V gene's germline CDR1 is SQVTM and CDR2 ANQGSEA. The CDR3 DNA reads TGCAGCGTTGAAAACGGCTCCTATGGCTACACCTTC. Translated, it gives CSVENGSYGYTF.

The rearrangement uses TRBV10-1 and TRBJ2-5; 8 positions agree with TRBD1. V lost 8 bases to trimming and J lost 4 bases; unmatched junction nucleotides: 12. The germline gives CDR1 WNHNN, CDR2 SYGVQD (reference sequence). The CDR3 length is 15 residues. The CDR3 coding sequence is TGCGCCAGCCAAGGAGACAGGGGTGAGGGAGAGACCCAGTACTTC. Amino acid sequence: CASQGDRGEGETQYF.

This clonotype was seen a handful of times. CDR3: CASSQEGTYGYTF. CDR3 DNA: TGTGCCAGCAGCCAAGAAGGGACCTATGGCTACACCTTC. V gene TRBV3-1 combines with J gene TRBJ1-2, with a weak D call TRBD1 (5 bases). There are 13 residues in the CDR3. The germline gives CDR1 LGHDT, CDR2 YNNKEL (reference sequence). V was shortened by 0 bases and J by 4 bases, with 6 bases between the two germline ends.